The 2 T cell receptor beta chains reported below all come from one sample, sequenced in a study of blood T cell repertoires in COVID-19. Assay: immunoSEQ multiplex PCR; the TCRdb copy retains only in-frame clones and omits some. The sample contains 250,000 to 350,000 clones, 80% to 90% of which appear only once. The sample consisted of peripheral blood. The receptors here all came from a man between 18 and 29 years old who had recovered from COVID-19.

The rearrangement links TRBV11-3 to TRBJ2-1; 10 bases line up with TRBD2. CDR3 length equals 15 residues. Germline lookup yields CDR1 SGHNT and CDR2 YENEEA. The V gene end was trimmed by 5 bases and the J gene end by 5 bases; junction bases not matched to a gene: 6. CDR3 DNA: TGTGCCAGCAGCCCGGGGACTAGCGTGAACAATGAGCAGTTCTTC. Translated: CASSPGTSVNNEQFF. Looking up the rest from reference TRBV11-3 and TRBJ2-1 gives the full variable domain: EAGVVQSPRYKIIEKKQPVAFWCNPISGHNTLYWYLQNLGQGPELLIRYENEEAVDDSQLPKDRFSAERLKGVDSTLKIQPAELGDSAVYLCASSPGTSVNNEQFFGPGTRLTVL.

The chain couples TRBV27 to TRBJ2-1; 7 bases are shared with TRBD1. The CDR3 has 15 residues. The germline gives CDR1 MNHEY, CDR2 SMNVEV (reference sequence). The V segment lost 2 bases and the J segment 5 bases; nucleotides outside the gene matches: 6. CDR3 coding DNA: TGTGCCAGCAGTTTAGGCGACAGGGAGAACAATGAGCAGTTCTTC. Encoded protein: CASSLGDRENNEQFF.